This passage covers 23 T cell receptor beta chains from one sample sequenced in a study of cytomegalovirus exposure and HLA in healthy donors. Primers included in the PCR were 60 Vbeta and 13 Jbeta primers. TCRdb's copy holds only in-frame clones and misses some; the assay was immunoSEQ multiplex PCR. This table holds more than 150,000 clones, about 85% found once. Sequenced: PBMCs. These receptors were collected from a man aged 45-60 years in good health and CMV-seronegative.

The rearrangement uses TRBV5-6 and TRBJ2-7, with TRBD1 identical over 9 bases. The V gene end was trimmed by 6 bases and the J gene end by 4 bases; junction bases not matched to a gene: 8. CDR1 is SGHDT and CDR2 is YYEEEE in the germline V gene. The CDR3 has 14 amino acids. CDR3 DNA: TGTGCCAGCAATACCGGGACAGGGTTTTACGAGCAGTACTTC. It codes for CASNTGTGFYEQYF. The full variable domain, in which reference TRBV5-6 and TRBJ2-7 provide the parts outside the CDR3, is DAGVTQSPTHLIKTRGQQVTLRCSPKSGHDTVSWYQQALGQGPQFIFQYYEEEERQRGNFPDRFSGHQFPNYSSELNVNALLLGDSALYLCASNTGTGFYEQYFGPGTRLTVT.

The chain is built from TRBV5-1 and TRBJ1-2; TRBD1 aligns across 11 bases. V dropped 0 bases and J dropped 5; count of bases not matched to a gene: 6. Germline lookup yields CDR1 SGHRS and CDR2 YFSETQ. The CDR3 is made up of 16 amino acids. The CDR3 here is CASSLDRTGGEYGYTF. The CDR3 nucleotides read TGCGCCAGCAGCTTGGATCGGACAGGGGGCGAGTATGGCTACACCTTC. Supplemented by reference TRBV5-1 and TRBJ1-2, the full variable domain reads KAGVTQTPRYLIKTRGQQVTLSCSPISGHRSVSWYQQTPGQGLQFLFEYFSETQRNKGNFPGRFSGRQFSNSRSEMNVSTLELGDSALYLCASSLDRTGGEYGYTFGSGTRLTVV.

This chain links TRBV4-1 with TRBJ1-3; TRBD1 matches 7 bases. The CDR3 extends over 16 amino acids. The junction had 8 bases not matched to a gene; V was cut back by 4 bases and J by 2 bases. Germline-derived CDR1 and CDR2 are MGHRA and YSYEKL. This CDR3 reads CASSPTGGGAGNTIYF. The CDR3 bases are TGCGCCAGCAGCCCTACGGGAGGGGGCGCTGGAAACACCATATATTTT.

The chain recombines TRBV18 with TRBJ1-1; D is undetermined. CDR3 size: 13 residues. The V and J ends lost 2 bases and 1 base respectively, with 5 bases between them. Germline V gene lookup returns CDR1 KGHSH and CDR2 LQKENI. For the CDR3, the DNA is TGTGCCAGCTCACCATTATCGAACACTGAAGCTTTCTTT. Protein: CASSPLSNTEAFF.

For the CDR3, the DNA is TGTGCCAGCACCCGGGACACTCAAGGGGCTAATGAAAAACTGTTTTTT. Its translation is CASTRDTQGANEKLFF. The V call is TRBV28, the J call TRBJ1-4, with a tentative D call TRBD1 (6 bases). In germline, CDR1 is MDHEN, CDR2 SYDVKM. This CDR3 is 16 amino acids long. The V gene lost 7 bases and the J gene lost 3 bases, with 18 bases spanning the gap.

This clone showed up just a few times. The V call is TRBV7-2, the J call TRBJ2-1, with D unclear. Germline V lookup: CDR1 SGHTA, CDR2 FQGNSA. CDR3 length equals 12 residues. Trimming shortened V by 5 bases and J by 4 bases, and 6 bases separated the two germline ends. CDR3 coding DNA: TGTGCCAGCAGCCAAAAATACAATGAGCAGTTCTTC. This translates into CASSQKYNEQFF.

This clone was found once. CDR3 loop: CAWDQGAAAAFF. The CDR3 nucleotides are TGTGCCTGGGATCAGGGGGCGGCTGCAGCTTTCTTT. The chain carries TRBV30 and TRBJ1-1; 8 nucleotides match TRBD1. The CDR3 sequence is 12 residues long. V lost 5 bases to trimming and J lost 10 bases; unmatched junction nucleotides: 9. Germline CDR1 reads GTSNPN; CDR2 reads SVGIG (reference sequence).

V usage is TRBV4-1 and J usage is TRBJ2-5; 7 bases match TRBD1. The DNA end favors TRBJ2-7, so the J call may be wrong. The CDR3 contains 18 residues. CDR1 and CDR2 from the germline V gene are MGHRA and YSYEKL. This CDR3 is CASSQGFRDSFSSYEQYF. The CDR3 DNA reads as TGCGCCAGCAGCCAAGGATTCCGGGACAGCTTTAGCTCCTACGAGCAGTACTTC.

V is TRBV19 and J is TRBJ1-6, with D unclear. The V gene's germline CDR1 is LNHDA and CDR2 SQIVND (reference sequence). V dropped 5 bases and J dropped 1 base, with 9 bases sitting between them. The CDR3 totals 15 residues. The CDR3 DNA sequence: TGTGCCAGTAGTTCGGGAGATTCCTATAATTCACCCCTCCACTTT. Residues: CASSSGDSYNSPLHF.

The chain carries TRBV5-5 and TRBJ1-3, with D hard to call. Germline V gene data show CDR1 as SGHKS and CDR2 as YYEKEE (reference sequence). This CDR3 has 17 residues. V was trimmed by 2 bases and J by 0 bases, leaving 15 bases between them. Here the CDR3 DNA reads TGTGCCAGCAGCTTATCGGCTCAGGTCGACTCTGGAAACACCATATATTTT. It codes for CASSLSAQVDSGNTIYF.

J is TRBJ1-5 and V is TRBV7-8; TRBD1 matches 7 bases. The CDR3 runs 15 residues. CDR1 SGHVS and CDR2 FQNEAQ come from the germline V gene. After removal of 6 bases from V and 10 bases from J, the junction contained 15 bases not matched to a gene. The DNA for the CDR3 is TGTGCCAGCAGTGCTACCGGGACAGCGTCAAGCCCCCAGCATTTT. Translation gives CASSATGTASSPQHF. Full variable domain (rest looked up from reference TRBV7-8 and TRBJ1-5): GAGVSQSPRYKVAKRGQDVALRCDPISGHVSLFWYQQALGQGPEFLTYFQNEAQLDKSGLPSDRFFAERPEGSVSTLKIQRTQQEDSAVYLCASSATGTASSPQHFGDGTRLSIL.

The chain recombines TRBV13 with TRBJ2-7; TRBD1 is a possible D gene (6 bases). Germline CDR1 is PRHDT and CDR2 is FYEKMQ (reference sequence). V was pared by 4 bases and J by 3 bases, with 13 bases between. CDR3 length equals 14 residues. The CDR3 region has the DNA TGTGCCAGCAGCTCTCGGACAGTGTTCTACGAGCAGTACTTC. Translating it yields CASSSRTVFYEQYF.

The rearrangement joins TRBV5-5 to TRBJ1-6; TRBD1 is a possible D gene (6 bases). There are 14 residues in the CDR3. CDR1 SGHKS and CDR2 YYEKEE come from the germline V gene (reference sequence). Here the CDR3 DNA reads TGTGCTTCGGAGGGGGGGTACCACAATTCACCCCTCCACTTT. It encodes CASEGGYHNSPLHF.

The chain combines TRBV19 with TRBJ1-2; 9 bases fit TRBD1. Germline values: CDR1 LNHDA, CDR2 SQIVND (reference sequence). V lost 4 bases, J lost 7 bases, and 10 bases stayed unmatched. CDR3 size: 15 residues. The CDR3 nucleotides read TGTGCCAGTAGTAAGGGAACAGGGGGCATCAGTGGCTACACCTTC. This encodes CASSKGTGGISGYTF.

Comment on this clone: A junction boundary mismatches the germline segment, possibly from a read error. V is TRBV2 and J is TRBJ2-7; 7 positions agree with TRBD1. CDR3 length: 10 amino acids. The germline V gene has CDR1 SNHLY and CDR2 FYNNEI. The CDR3, as DNA: TGTGCCAGCAGGGCCGGGACAGAGTGCTTC. Amino acid sequence: CASRAGTECF.

The V gene is TRBV4-3, the J gene TRBJ2-7; 9 nucleotides line up with TRBD1. The germline CDR1 and CDR2 sequences are LGHNA and YSLEER. The CDR3 is 14 amino acids. The V gene end was trimmed by 4 bases and the J gene end by 6 bases; junction bases not matched to a gene: 7. The CDR3 loop reads CASSPRTGASEQYF. The CDR3 coding sequence is TGCGCCAGCAGCCCCCGGACAGGGGCGTCCGAGCAGTACTTC.

This chain joins TRBV10-3 and TRBJ2-7, with TRBD1 identical over 8 bases. With 10 bases clipped from V and 6 bases from J, the junction kept 5 bases outside the gene matches. The CDR3 consists of 11 residues. Germline lookup yields CDR1 ENHRY and CDR2 SYGVKD. The CDR3 region is CATRTGSEQYF. The DNA for the CDR3 is TGTGCCACTAGGACAGGGAGCGAGCAGTACTTC.

This clone was seen a handful of times. This sequence joins TRBV7-2 and TRBJ1-1; 10 bases map to TRBD1. The CDR3 has 16 amino acids. The ends lost 3 bases at V and 1 base at J; junction bases unmatched: 5. Germline V gene data show CDR1 as SGHTA and CDR2 as FQGNSA. CDR3 loop: CASSFPGQGSNTEAFF. The CDR3 nucleotides are TGTGCCAGCAGCTTTCCGGGACAGGGGTCGAACACTGAAGCTTTCTTT.

This chain links TRBV18 with TRBJ2-3; 7 nucleotides line up with TRBD1. Germline loops: CDR1 KGHSH, CDR2 LQKENI. V lost 8 bases and J lost 0; bases outside the gene matches: 2. The CDR3 is 13 amino acids. This CDR3 is CASRDSSTDTQYF. The CDR3 region has the DNA TGTGCCAGCCGGGACAGCAGCACAGATACGCAGTATTTT.

A note on this clone: Sequence at one end of the junction differs from germline and may be a read error. This chain joins TRBV29-1 and TRBJ1-5; maybe TRBD1 (5 bases). In germline, CDR1 is SQVTM, CDR2 ANQGSEA. CDR3 size: 12 residues. CDR3 bases: TGCAGCGTTCAAGACAGTAATCAGCCCCAGCATTTT. It is translated as CSVQDSNQPQHF.

The chain uses TRBV7-3 and TRBJ2-5; 7 nucleotides agree with TRBD2. CDR1 and CDR2 (germline): SGHTA, FQGTGA. V dropped 4 bases and J dropped 9; count of bases not matched to a gene: 11. There are 14 residues in the CDR3. In DNA form, the CDR3 reads TGTGCCAGCAGCTCCGGGACTACGAAGAGCGCCCAGTACTTC. It specifies CASSSGTTKSAQYF.

This clone was seen a handful of times. This sequence joins TRBV9 and TRBJ1-1; D unclear. The CDR3 loop spans 10 amino acids. Looked up from germline, CDR1 is SGDLS and CDR2 is YYNGEE. Deletions cut 4 bases from V and 7 bases from J, with 5 bases between. The CDR3 bases are TGTGCCAGCAGCCCCCATGAAGCTTTCTTT. Its translation is CASSPHEAFF.

The genes are TRBV15 and TRBJ2-2; perhaps TRBD1 as D (7 bases). V was shortened by 1 base and J by 4 bases, with 13 bases between the two germline ends. Per germline, CDR1 LNHNV and CDR2 YYDKDF (reference sequence). This CDR3 is built from 16 residues. The CDR3 sequence: CATSRVRGAGTGELFF. CDR3 bases: TGTGCCACCAGCAGAGTCAGGGGGGCGGGCACCGGGGAGCTGTTTTTT.